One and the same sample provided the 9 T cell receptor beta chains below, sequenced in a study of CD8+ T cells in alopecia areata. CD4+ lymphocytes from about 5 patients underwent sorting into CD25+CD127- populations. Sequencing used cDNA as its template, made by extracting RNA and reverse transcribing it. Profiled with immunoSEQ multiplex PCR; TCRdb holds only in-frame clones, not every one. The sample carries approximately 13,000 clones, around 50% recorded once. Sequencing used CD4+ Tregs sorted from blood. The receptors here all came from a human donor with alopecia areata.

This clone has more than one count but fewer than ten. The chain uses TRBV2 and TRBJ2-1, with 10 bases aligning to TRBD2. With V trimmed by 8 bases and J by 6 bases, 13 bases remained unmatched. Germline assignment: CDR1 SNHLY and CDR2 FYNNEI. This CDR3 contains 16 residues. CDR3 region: CASGPPSGGPSNEQFF. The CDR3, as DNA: TGTGCCAGCGGGCCCCCTAGCGGGGGCCCTTCCAATGAGCAGTTCTTC.

CDR3 region: CSVKGFLSTNEKLFF. As DNA, the CDR3 is TGCAGCGTTAAGGGGTTTCTCTCGACTAATGAAAAACTGTTTTTT. The chain is built from TRBV29-1 and TRBJ1-4, with a weak D call TRBD1 (5 bases). The germline CDR1 and CDR2 sequences are SQVTM and ANQGSEA. Trimming shortened V by 5 bases and J by 2 bases, and 15 bases separated the two germline ends. The CDR3 length is 15 residues.

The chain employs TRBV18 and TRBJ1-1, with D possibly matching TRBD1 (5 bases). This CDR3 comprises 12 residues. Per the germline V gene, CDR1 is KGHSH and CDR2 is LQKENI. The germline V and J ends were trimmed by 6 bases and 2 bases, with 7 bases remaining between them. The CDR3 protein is CASSGGNTEAFF. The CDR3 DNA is TGTGCCAGCTCGGGGGGAAACACTGAAGCTTTCTTT.

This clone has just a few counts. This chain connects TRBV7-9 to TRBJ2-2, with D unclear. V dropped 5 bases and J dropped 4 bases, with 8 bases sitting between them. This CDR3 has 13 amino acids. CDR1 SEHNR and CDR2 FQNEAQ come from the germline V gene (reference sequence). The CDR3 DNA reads TGTGCCAGCAGCCCCCAGGTCACCGGGGAGCTGTTTTTT. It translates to CASSPQVTGELFF.

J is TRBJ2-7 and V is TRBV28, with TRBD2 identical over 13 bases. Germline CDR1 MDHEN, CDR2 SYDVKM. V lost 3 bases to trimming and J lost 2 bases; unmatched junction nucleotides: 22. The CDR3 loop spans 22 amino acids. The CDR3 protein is CASSFHISRGTLAGGPTYEQYF. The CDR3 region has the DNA TGTGCCAGCAGTTTTCATATATCTAGGGGAACACTAGCGGGAGGGCCCACCTACGAGCAGTACTTC.

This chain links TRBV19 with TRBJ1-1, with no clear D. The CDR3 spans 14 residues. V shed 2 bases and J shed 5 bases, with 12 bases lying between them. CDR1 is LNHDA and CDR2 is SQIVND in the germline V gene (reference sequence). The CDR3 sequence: CASSIHGPGTEAFF. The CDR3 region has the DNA TGTGCCAGTAGTATACATGGCCCGGGGACTGAAGCTTTCTTT.

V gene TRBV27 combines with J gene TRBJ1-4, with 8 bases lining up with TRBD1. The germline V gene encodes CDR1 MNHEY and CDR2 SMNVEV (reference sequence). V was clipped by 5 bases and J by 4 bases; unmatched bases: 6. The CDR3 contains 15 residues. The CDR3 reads CASSPWTGYNEKLFF. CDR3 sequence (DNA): TGTGCCAGCAGTCCGTGGACAGGGTATAATGAAAAACTGTTTTTT. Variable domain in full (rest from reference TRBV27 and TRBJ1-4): EAQVTQNPRYLITVTGKKLTVTCSQNMNHEYMSWYRQDPGLGLRQIYYSMNVEVTDKGDVPEGYKVSRKEKRNFPLILESPSPNQTSLYFCASSPWTGYNEKLFFGSGTQLSVL.

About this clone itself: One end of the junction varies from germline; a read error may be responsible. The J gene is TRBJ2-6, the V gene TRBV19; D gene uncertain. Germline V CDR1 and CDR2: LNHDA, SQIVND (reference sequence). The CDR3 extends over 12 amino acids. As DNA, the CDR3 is TGTGCCACATACTCTGGTGCCAACGTCCTGACTTTC. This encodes CATYSGANVLTF.

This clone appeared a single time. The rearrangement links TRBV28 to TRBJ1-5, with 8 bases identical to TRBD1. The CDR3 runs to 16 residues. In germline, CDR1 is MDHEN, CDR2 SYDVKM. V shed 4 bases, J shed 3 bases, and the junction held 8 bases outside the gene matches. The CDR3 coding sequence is TGTGCCAGCAGTTCCCGGACAGGGTGGAACAATCAGCCCCAGCATTTT. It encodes CASSSRTGWNNQPQHF.